This T cell receptor beta chain was profiled in a study of blood T cell repertoires in COVID-19 (dated by TCRdb to 2020 to 2022). General notes on the study: Collaborator samples came from the United States, Italy and Spain and covered acute and convalescent phases of COVID-19. The prospective study material was composed of cDNA or gDNA derived from T cells, B-cell-depleted T cells, or PBMCs. Subjects who had been exposed to COVID-19, were actively infected with it, or had recovered from it provided the deeply sampled blood TCRbeta repertoires that made up the dataset. A freely available public database, intended as a resource for researchers studying the immune response to SARS-CoV-2, is where the repertoires were released. The samples were drawn from two sources: the first 160 participants of the ongoing ImmuneRACE study, and some 1,300 subjects contributed by 6 global collaborators. Sample metadata almost always included a de-identified subject ID, COVID-19 status, age in years and sex. Where HLA class I and class II types were available, the types were taken from metadata supplied by the sample provider, not from assay-based typing. Beyond this particular receptor, the publication reports: How much clinical and demographic metadata was included differed by source and by participant, and the metadata was provided uncurated.

The collaborating institutions used their own protocols to collect whole blood in K2EDTA tubes. For TCRbeta analysis, collaborators shipped samples as frozen whole blood, isolated PBMCs, or DNA extracted from either of those sample types. TCRbeta CDR3 regions were amplified from genomic DNA by means of the immunoSEQ Assay, a bias-controlled multiplex PCR. Processing in the source paper ran as follows. The number of nucleated cells in each sample was estimated from the amplification of reference gene primers within the assay. To quantify the absolute abundance of each unique TCRbeta CDR3 rearrangement, sequence reads were collapsed and filtered. For each sample, productive Simpson clonality was calculated as the square root of Simpson's diversity index over productive rearrangements. TCRdb obtained this table from immuneACCESS and retained in-frame rearrangements with V and J assigned. These tables miss some clones; where compared with another copy, unresolved V genes account for less than half of the shortfall, and the remainder is unexplained. V and J calls plus clone size are reproduced from that table; the DNA served to infer D and trimming. The sample table contains 300,000 or so clones; only one count was recorded for 70% to 90% of them. The ten biggest clones cover 1% to 1.5% of the sample.

Sequences SGHNT (CDR1) and YYREEE (CDR2) are obtained from the germline V gene (reference sequence). Between the V and J ends, shortened by 4 bases and 1 base respectively, the junction contains 14 bases. Counted from cysteine to phenylalanine, this CDR3 has 15 amino acids. Only the CDR3 part of the read is kept: 45 bases, read in frame from the first base. Comments on this clone: Its antigen is unknown. No base quality values were provided; no much bigger clone lies one nucleotide off.

The receptor comes from a man aged 70 or older with acute or convalescent COVID-19. Input material: peripheral blood. The chain joins TRBV5-4 to TRBJ1-1, with a tentative D gene TRBD1 over 6 matching bases. The CDR3 sequence is CASSPTGKGNTEAFF. In nucleotides, the sequence is TGTGCCAGCAGCCCCACAGGGAAGGGGAACACTGAAGCTTTCTTT.